Described below is a single T cell receptor beta chain sequence and its context. The data are from a study of CD8 T cells in Susac syndrome. TEMRA cells were FACS-enriched, unlike CD8+ and CD4+ T cells, which were negatively isolated. The ends lost 4 bases at V and 9 bases at J; junction bases unmatched: 4. The CDR3 is 13 amino acids. The germline gives CDR1 LGHDT, CDR2 YNNKEL (reference sequence). Random hexamers primed reverse transcription of roughly 0.5 to 1 ug RNA. Amplification of TCR beta CDR3 spanned 54 Vbeta and 13 Jbeta via immunoSEQ multiplex PCR. One entry per CDR3 protein, called by TCRdb with MiXCR from the immunoSEQ multiplex PCR reads. The table shows 160,000 or so distinct CDR3 sequences, with roughly 95% occurring only once.

The sample consisted of CD8+ T cells from PBMCs. The chain links TRBV3-1 to TRBJ2-1; 9 positions agree with TRBD2. The TCR sequence derives from a human donor with multiple sclerosis. This chain's CDR3 is CASSLGTSTEQFF. The DNA of the CDR3 is TGTGCCAGCAGCCTCGGGACTAGCACTGAGCAGTTCTTC.